The rows below give T cell receptor beta chains drawn from one sample of a study of T cell responses to AZD1222 COVID-19 vaccine. The table came from immunoSEQ multiplex PCR; TCRdb's copy has only in-frame clones and leaves some out. The data contain 100,000 to 150,000 clones, about 90% of them seen just once; the ten biggest clones take up around 1.5%. The sample in question was peripheral blood, obtained on day 0 of AZD1222 vaccination. The receptors were gathered from an adult in good health. The CDR3 runs from the conserved cysteine through the conserved F or W. Clone sizes are given selectively: once, few, many, or a class where the clone is expanded.

V gene	clone size	J gene	CDR3 protein
TRBV7-8	once	TRBJ2-7	CASSHGLTGSYEQYF
TRBV9	NA	TRBJ2-7	CASSVEPDMLSEQYF
TRBV12-3/TRBV12-4	NA	TRBJ2-5	CASSLRLETQYF
TRBV6-5	NA	TRBJ1-5	CASRDRAGQPQHF
TRBV28	NA	TRBJ1-5	CASSWSRGLGSSNQPQHF
TRBV7-9	NA	TRBJ2-7	CASSLGSSEQYF
TRBV7-3	once	TRBJ1-1	CASSRQGVSNTEAFF
TRBV27	NA	TRBJ2-7	CASRLTGLAGSYEQYF
TRBV1	NA	TRBJ2-3	CTSSQDPVGLAGTTDTQYF
TRBV2	NA	TRBJ1-1	CASSSRTGRNTEAFF